The 3 T cell receptor beta chains reported below all come from one sample, sequenced in a study of OX40 agonist ivuxolimab in advanced cancers. TCRdb's table, derived via immunoSEQ multiplex PCR, lists solely in-frame clones and lacks some. The profile shows roughly 80,000 clones, around nine tenths of them singletons. The source was CD4+ or CD8+ T cells sorted from blood, collected in a trial of the OX40 agonist ivuxolimab. All receptors come from an adult with an advanced solid tumor such as melanoma, head and neck, liver or kidney cancer.

The chain uses TRBV28 and TRBJ2-2, with a tentative D call TRBD1 (6 bases). Trimming stripped 4 bases from V and 7 bases from J, with 16 bases between. The CDR3 is 15 amino acids. In germline, CDR1 is MDHEN, CDR2 SYDVKM. Written as DNA, the CDR3 is TGTGCCAGCAGTTCCGGGACAAGGAGTGGCGGGGAGCTGTTTTTT. Amino acids: CASSSGTRSGGELFF.

The chain employs TRBV25-1 and TRBJ1-4; no definite D call. The ends were cut back, 6 bases at V and 3 bases at J, with 8 bases in the middle. Germline-derived CDR1 and CDR2 are MGHDK and SYGVNS. The CDR3 is made up of 13 amino acids. The CDR3 nucleotides read TGTGCCAGCAGAAGACACTCTAATGAAAAACTGTTTTTT. Translation gives CASRRHSNEKLFF.

V is TRBV7-9 and J is TRBJ2-7; 8 bases match TRBD2. The germline CDR1 and CDR2 sequences are SEHNR and FQNEAQ (reference sequence). V was clipped by 2 bases and J by 6 bases; unmatched bases: 6. This CDR3 contains 14 residues. The DNA for the CDR3 is TGTGCCAGCAGCTTACCAGCGGGAGCTAGCGAGCAGTACTTC. Translation: CASSLPAGASEQYF.